Reported below is one T cell receptor (beta chain). V was shortened by 6 bases and J by 1 base, with 6 bases between the two germline ends. The germline CDR1 and CDR2 sequences are MNHEY and SMNVEV (reference sequence). The CDR3 length is 12 residues. The method was immunoSEQ multiplex PCR; TCRdb's version includes in-frame clones alone and lacks a portion of them. The profile covers around 39,000 clones, with 86% appearing a single time and 4.5% to 6.5% taken by the ten largest. This record comes from a study of blood T cell repertoires in COVID-19. For the study at large: COVID-19 samples collected from the United States, Italy and Spain covered acute and convalescent phases.

Sequencing was done on a sample of peripheral blood. The origin of this receptor is a middle-aged man with active COVID-19. This sequence joins TRBV27 and TRBJ1-1; D remains unclear. This chain's CDR3 is CASRGRNTEAFF. As DNA, the CDR3 is TGTGCCAGCAGGGGCAGGAACACTGAAGCTTTCTTT.